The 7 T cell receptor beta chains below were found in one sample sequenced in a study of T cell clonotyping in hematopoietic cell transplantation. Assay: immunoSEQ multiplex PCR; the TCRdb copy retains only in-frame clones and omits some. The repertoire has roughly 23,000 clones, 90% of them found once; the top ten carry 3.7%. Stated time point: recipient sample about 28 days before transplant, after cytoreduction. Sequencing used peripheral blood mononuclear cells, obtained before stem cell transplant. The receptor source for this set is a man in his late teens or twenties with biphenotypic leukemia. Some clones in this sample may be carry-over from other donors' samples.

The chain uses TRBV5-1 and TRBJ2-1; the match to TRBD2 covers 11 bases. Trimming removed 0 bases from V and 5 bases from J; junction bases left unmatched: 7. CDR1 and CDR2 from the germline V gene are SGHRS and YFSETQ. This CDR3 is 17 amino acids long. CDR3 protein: CASSLGKTSGSHNEQFF. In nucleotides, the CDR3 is TGCGCCAGCAGCTTGGGGAAAACTAGCGGGAGCCACAATGAGCAGTTCTTC.

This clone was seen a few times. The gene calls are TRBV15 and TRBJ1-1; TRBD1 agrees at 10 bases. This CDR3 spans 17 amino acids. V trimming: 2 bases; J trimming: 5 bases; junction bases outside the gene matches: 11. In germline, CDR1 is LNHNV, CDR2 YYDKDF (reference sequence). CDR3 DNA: TGTGCCACCAGCAGACTTTTAACGGACAGGGGGGGAACTGAAGCTTTCTTT. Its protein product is CATSRLLTDRGGTEAFF.

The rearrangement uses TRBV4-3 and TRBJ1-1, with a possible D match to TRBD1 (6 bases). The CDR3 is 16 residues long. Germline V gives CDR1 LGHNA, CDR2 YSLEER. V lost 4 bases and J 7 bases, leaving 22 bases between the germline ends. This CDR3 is CASSRVPGQTRVEAFF. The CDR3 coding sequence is TGCGCCAGCAGCCGCGTTCCCGGACAGACCCGGGTTGAAGCTTTCTTT.

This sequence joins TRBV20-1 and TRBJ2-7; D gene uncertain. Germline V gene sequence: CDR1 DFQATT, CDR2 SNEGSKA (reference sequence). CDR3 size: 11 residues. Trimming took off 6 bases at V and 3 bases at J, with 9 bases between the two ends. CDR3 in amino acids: CSAHHDYEQYF. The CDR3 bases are TGCAGTGCCCACCACGACTACGAGCAGTACTTC.

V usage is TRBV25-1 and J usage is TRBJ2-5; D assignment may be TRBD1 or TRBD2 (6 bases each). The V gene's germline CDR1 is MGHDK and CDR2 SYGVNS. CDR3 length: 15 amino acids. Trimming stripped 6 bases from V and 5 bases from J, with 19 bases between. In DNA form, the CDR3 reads TGTGCCAGCAGCCCACTCGAGGGGGGCCGGGAGACCCAGTACTTC. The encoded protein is CASSPLEGGRETQYF.

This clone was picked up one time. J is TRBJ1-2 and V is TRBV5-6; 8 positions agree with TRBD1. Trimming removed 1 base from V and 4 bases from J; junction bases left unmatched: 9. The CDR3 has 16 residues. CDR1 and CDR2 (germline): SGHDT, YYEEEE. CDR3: CASSLIQGASAYGYTF. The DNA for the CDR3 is TGTGCCAGCAGCTTGATCCAGGGGGCATCCGCCTATGGCTACACCTTC.

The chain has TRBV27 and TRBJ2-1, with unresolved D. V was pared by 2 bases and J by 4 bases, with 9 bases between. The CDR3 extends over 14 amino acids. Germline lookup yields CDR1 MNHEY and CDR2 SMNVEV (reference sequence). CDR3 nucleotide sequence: TGTGCCAGCAGTTTAATCGGGTCATACAATGAGCAGTTCTTC. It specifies CASSLIGSYNEQFF.